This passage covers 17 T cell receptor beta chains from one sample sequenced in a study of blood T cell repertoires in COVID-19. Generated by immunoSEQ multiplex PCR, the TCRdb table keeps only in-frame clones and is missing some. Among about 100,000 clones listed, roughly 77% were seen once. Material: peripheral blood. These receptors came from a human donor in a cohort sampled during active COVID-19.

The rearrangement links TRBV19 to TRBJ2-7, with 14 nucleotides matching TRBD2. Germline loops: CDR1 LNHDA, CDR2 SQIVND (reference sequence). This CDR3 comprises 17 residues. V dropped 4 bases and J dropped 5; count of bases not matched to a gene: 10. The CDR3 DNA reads TGTGCCAGTAGTAGGACTAGCGGGAGGACCGCGTTTGACGAGCAGTACTTC. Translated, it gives CASSRTSGRTAFDEQYF.

CDR3 loop: CASSTGADYEQYF. The CDR3, as DNA: TGTGCCAGCAGTACAGGGGCCGACTACGAGCAGTACTTC. This chain uses TRBV5-5 with TRBJ2-7; 7 bases are a match to TRBD1. The CDR3 extends over 13 amino acids. CDR1 SGHKS and CDR2 YYEKEE come from the germline V gene (reference sequence). With V trimmed by 5 bases and J by 3 bases, 5 bases remained unmatched.

This CDR3 reads CAISGGTTDTQYF. The DNA for the CDR3 is TGTGCCATCAGTGGCGGGACCACAGATACGCAGTATTTT. The rearrangement links TRBV10-3 to TRBJ2-3; D perhaps matches TRBD2 (6 bases). V was trimmed by 4 bases and J by 2 bases, leaving 7 bases between them. CDR3 length: 13 amino acids. Germline CDR1 reads ENHRY; CDR2 reads SYGVKD.

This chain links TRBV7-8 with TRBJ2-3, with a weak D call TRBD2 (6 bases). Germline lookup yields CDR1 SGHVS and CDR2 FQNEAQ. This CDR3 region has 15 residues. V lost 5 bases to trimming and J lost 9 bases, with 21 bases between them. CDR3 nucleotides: TGTGCCAGCAGCAAAGGCTCGGGGGATGGAGGAACGCAGTATTTT. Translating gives CASSKGSGDGGTQYF.

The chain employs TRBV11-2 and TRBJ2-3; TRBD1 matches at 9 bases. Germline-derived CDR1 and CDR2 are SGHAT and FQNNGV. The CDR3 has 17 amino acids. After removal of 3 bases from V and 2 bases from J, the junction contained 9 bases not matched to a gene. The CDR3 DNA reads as TGTGCCAGCAGCTTTACAGCCGGGACAGGGTACACAGATACGCAGTATTTT. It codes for CASSFTAGTGYTDTQYF.

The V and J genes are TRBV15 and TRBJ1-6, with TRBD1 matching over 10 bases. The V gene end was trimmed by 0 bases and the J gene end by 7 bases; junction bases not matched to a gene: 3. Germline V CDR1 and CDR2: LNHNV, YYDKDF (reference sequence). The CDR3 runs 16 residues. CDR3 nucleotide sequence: TGTGCCACCAGCAGAGAGCTGGGACAGGGGAATTCACCCCTCCACTTT. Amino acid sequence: CATSRELGQGNSPLHF.

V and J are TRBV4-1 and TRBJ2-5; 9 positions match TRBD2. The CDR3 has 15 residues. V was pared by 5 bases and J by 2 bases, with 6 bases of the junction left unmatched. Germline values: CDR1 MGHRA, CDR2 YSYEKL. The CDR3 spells CASSGLAGPQETQYF. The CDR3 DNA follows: TGCGCCAGCAGCGGCCTAGCGGGACCGCAAGAGACCCAGTACTTC.

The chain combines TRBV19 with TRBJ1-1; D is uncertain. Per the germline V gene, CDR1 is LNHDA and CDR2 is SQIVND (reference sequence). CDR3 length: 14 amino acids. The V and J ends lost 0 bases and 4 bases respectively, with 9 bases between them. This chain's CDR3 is CASSIDLTATEAFF. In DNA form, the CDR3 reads TGTGCCAGTAGTATAGATCTCACAGCCACTGAAGCTTTCTTT. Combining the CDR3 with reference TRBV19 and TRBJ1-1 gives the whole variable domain DGGITQSPKYLFRKEGQNVTLSCEQNLNHDAMYWYRQDPGQGLRLIYYSQIVNDFQKGDIAEGYSVSREKKESFPLTVTSAQKNPTAFYLCASSIDLTATEAFFGQGTRLTVV.

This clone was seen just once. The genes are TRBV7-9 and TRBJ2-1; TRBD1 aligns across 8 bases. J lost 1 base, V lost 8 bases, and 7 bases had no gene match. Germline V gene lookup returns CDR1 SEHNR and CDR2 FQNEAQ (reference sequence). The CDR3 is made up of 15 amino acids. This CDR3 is CASRQGAISYNEQFF. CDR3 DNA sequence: TGTGCCAGCCGCCAGGGGGCCATATCCTACAATGAGCAGTTCTTC.

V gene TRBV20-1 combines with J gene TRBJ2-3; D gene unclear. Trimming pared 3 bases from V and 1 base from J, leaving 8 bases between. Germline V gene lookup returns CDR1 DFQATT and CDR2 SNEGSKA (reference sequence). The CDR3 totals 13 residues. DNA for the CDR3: TGCAGTGCTAGTTTATCGGGCACAGATACGCAGTATTTT. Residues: CSASLSGTDTQYF.

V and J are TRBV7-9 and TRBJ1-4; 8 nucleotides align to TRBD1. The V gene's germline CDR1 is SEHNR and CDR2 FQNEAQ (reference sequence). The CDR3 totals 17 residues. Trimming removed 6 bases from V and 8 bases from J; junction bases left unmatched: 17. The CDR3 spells CASSPRQGTLPGEKLFF. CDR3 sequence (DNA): TGTGCCAGCAGTCCCAGACAGGGGACCCTTCCGGGGGAAAAACTGTTTTTT.

CDR3 nucleotides: TGTGCCAGCAGTTTTAGTAACTATGGCTACACCTTC. Its protein is CASSFSNYGYTF. The chain employs TRBV6-2 or TRBV6-3 and TRBJ1-2; D is ambiguous. Looked up from germline, CDR1 is MNHEY and CDR2 is SVGEGT. The germline V and J ends were trimmed by 4 bases and 1 base, with 4 bases remaining between them. This CDR3 is built from 12 residues.

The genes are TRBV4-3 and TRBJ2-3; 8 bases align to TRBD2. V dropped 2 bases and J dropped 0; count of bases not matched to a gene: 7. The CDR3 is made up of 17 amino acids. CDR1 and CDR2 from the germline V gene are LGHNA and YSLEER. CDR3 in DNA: TGCGCCAGCAGCCAACCGGGGGGGAGCGGGAGCACAGATACGCAGTATTTT. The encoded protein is CASSQPGGSGSTDTQYF.

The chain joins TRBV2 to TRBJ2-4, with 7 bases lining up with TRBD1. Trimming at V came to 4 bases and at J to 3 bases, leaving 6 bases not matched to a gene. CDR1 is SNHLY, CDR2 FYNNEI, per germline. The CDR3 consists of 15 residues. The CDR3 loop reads CASSGTRDSKNIQYF. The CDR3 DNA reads TGTGCCAGCAGTGGTACCCGGGACAGCAAAAACATTCAGTACTTC.

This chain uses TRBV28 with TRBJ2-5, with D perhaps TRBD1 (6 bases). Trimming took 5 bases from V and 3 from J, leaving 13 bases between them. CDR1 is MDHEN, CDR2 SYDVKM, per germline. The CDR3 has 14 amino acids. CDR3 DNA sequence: TGTGCCAGCAGTCTAATACAGGGTGAAGAGACCCAGTACTTC. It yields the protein CASSLIQGEETQYF.

The CDR3 coding sequence is TGCGCCAGCAGCCCGATGACGGGGTCCTACGAGCAGTACTTC. Protein product: CASSPMTGSYEQYF. V gene TRBV4-1 combines with J gene TRBJ2-7, with D perhaps TRBD2 (5 bases). With 4 bases removed from V and 1 base from J, the gap between germline ends came to 11 bases. Germline lookup yields CDR1 MGHRA and CDR2 YSYEKL. CDR3 size: 14 residues.

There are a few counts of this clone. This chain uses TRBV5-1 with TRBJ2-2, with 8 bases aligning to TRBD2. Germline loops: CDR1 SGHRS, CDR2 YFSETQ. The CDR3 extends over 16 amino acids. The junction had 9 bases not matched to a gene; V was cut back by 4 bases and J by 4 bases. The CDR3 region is CASSPGGAGGTGELFF. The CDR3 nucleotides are TGCGCCAGCAGCCCCGGCGGGGCGGGAGGCACCGGGGAGCTGTTTTTT.